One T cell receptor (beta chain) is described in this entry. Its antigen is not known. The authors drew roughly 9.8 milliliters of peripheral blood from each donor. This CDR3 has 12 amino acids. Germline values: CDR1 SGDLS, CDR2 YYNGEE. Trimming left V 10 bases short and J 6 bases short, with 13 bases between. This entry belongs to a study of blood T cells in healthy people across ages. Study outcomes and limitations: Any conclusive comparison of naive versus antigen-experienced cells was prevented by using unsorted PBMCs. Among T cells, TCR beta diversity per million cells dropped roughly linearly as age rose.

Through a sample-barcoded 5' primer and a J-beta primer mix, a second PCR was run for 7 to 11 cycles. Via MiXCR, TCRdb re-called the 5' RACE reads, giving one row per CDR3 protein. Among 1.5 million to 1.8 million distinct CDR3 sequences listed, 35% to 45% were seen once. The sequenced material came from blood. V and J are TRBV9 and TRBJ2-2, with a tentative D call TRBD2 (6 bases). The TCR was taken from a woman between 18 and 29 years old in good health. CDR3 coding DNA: TGTGCCTCGGAGGGTCGGGCCGGGGAGCTGTTTTTT. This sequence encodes CASEGRAGELFF.